Listed here are 21 T cell receptor beta chains from one sample, sequenced in a study of blood T cell repertoires in COVID-19. Profiled with immunoSEQ multiplex PCR; TCRdb holds only in-frame clones, not every one. The sample carries around 120,000 clones, around 79% recorded once. The sequencing sample was made of peripheral blood. The receptor source for this set is a man between 65 and 85 years old with acute or convalescent COVID-19.

V and J are TRBV16 and TRBJ1-1, with 7 bases fitting TRBD1. After removal of 0 bases from V and 4 bases from J, the junction contained 8 bases not matched to a gene. CDR3 length: 16 residues. From germline, CDR1 is KGHSY and CDR2 FQNENV. CDR3 sequence: CASSQSRQGGGTEAFF. CDR3 DNA: TGTGCCAGCAGCCAATCTAGACAGGGTGGGGGCACTGAAGCTTTCTTT.

The CDR3, as DNA: TGTGCCAGCAGCCTGGGGGCTCTCTACAATGAGCAGTTCTTC. Protein sequence: CASSLGALYNEQFF. V usage is TRBV3-1 (or the pseudogene TRBV3-2) and J usage is TRBJ2-1; D is perhaps TRBD1 (6 bases). The CDR3 length is 14 residues. Deletions cut 4 bases from V and 3 bases from J, with 10 bases between. CDR1 and CDR2 from the germline V gene are LGHDT and YNNKEL (reference sequence).

The chain is built from TRBV25-1 and TRBJ2-7; D is perhaps TRBD1 (6 bases). Per germline, CDR1 MGHDK and CDR2 SYGVNS. There are 13 residues in the CDR3. V lost 7 bases and J 5 bases, leaving 15 bases between the germline ends. Here the CDR3 reads CASTRGGFNEQYF. CDR3 sequence (DNA): TGTGCCAGCACCAGAGGGGGATTCAACGAGCAGTACTTC.

V is TRBV2 and J is TRBJ1-2; the match to TRBD1 covers 7 bases. V shed 7 bases, J shed 6 bases, and the junction held 5 bases outside the gene matches. CDR1 and CDR2 from the germline V gene are SNHLY and FYNNEI. This CDR3 has 12 amino acids. CDR3 residues: CASIEQGHGYTF. CDR3 DNA: TGTGCCAGCATAGAACAGGGGCATGGCTACACCTTC.

A word on this clone: Germline and junction disagree at one end, which may indicate a read error. This chain uses TRBV9 with TRBJ2-7, with 10 bases identical to TRBD2. Germline CDR1 SGDLS, CDR2 YYNGEE. The CDR3 runs to 16 residues. CDR3: CASSVAGTSASHEQYF. In DNA, the CDR3 is TGTGCCAGCAGCGTAGCAGGGACTAGCGCCTCCCACGAGCAGTACTTC.

This sequence joins TRBV18 and TRBJ1-4; 7 bases are shared with TRBD1. Germline V CDR1 and CDR2: KGHSH, LQKENI. The ends lost 5 bases at V and 0 bases at J; junction bases unmatched: 6. The CDR3 has 16 residues. CDR3 in DNA: TGTGCCAGCTCATCGACGACAGGGTCAACTAATGAAAAACTGTTTTTT. Translating gives CASSSTTGSTNEKLFF.

This clone has more than one count but fewer than ten. Other nucleotide sequences from this sample produce the same CDR3. The chain uses TRBV9 and TRBJ2-3, with 8 bases that match TRBD2. The germline gives CDR1 SGDLS, CDR2 YYNGEE. CDR3 size: 13 residues. V shed 3 bases and J 6 bases; nucleotides not matched to a gene: 3. For the CDR3, the DNA is TGTGCCAGCAGCGCGGGGGGGCCGGATACGCAGTATTTT. It yields the protein CASSAGGPDTQYF.

V and J are TRBV12-5 and TRBJ1-5; TRBD1 might be the D (6 bases). The CDR3 is 16 amino acids. The germline V gene has CDR1 LGHNT and CDR2 FRNRAP. Between the trimmed V and J ends, which lost 2 bases and 3 bases, there was a span of 14 bases. CDR3 in amino acids: CASGLSPTGYNQPQHF. CDR3 nucleotides: TGTGCTAGTGGTTTGAGCCCAACAGGGTACAATCAGCCCCAGCATTTT.

This clone was seen only once. In DNA form, the CDR3 reads TGCGCCAGCAGTCCCTCCAATGAGCAGTTCTTC. Translating it yields CASSPSNEQFF. This chain uses TRBV5-1 with TRBJ2-1; no clear D. Trimming took 5 bases from V and 6 from J, leaving 6 bases between them. The V gene's germline CDR1 is SGHRS and CDR2 YFSETQ. CDR3 size: 11 residues.

This clone was detected a few times. The chain is built from TRBV7-8 and TRBJ2-1; 8 nucleotides agree with TRBD1. Germline values: CDR1 SGHVS, CDR2 FQNEAQ. V gave up 5 bases and J gave up 8 bases; unmatched junction bases: 8. This CDR3 contains 14 residues. CDR3 in DNA: TGTGCCAGCAGCGAGGGTGACAGGGGCCATGAGCAGTTCTTC. Protein sequence: CASSEGDRGHEQFF.

The DNA of the CDR3 is TGTGCCAGCAGCCCCCGGACAGGGAAAGACACTGAAGCTTTCTTT. Its translation: CASSPRTGKDTEAFF. V usage is TRBV9 and J usage is TRBJ1-1; TRBD1 aligns across 8 bases. The length of the CDR3 is 15 residues. Germline V gives CDR1 SGDLS, CDR2 YYNGEE. J gave up 3 bases and V 4 bases, and 8 bases lay outside the gene matches.

The rearrangement joins TRBV7-2 to TRBJ1-2; 11 nucleotides match TRBD1. Germline-derived CDR1 and CDR2 are SGHTA and FQGNSA. The CDR3 loop spans 15 amino acids. The V segment lost 2 bases and the J segment 6 bases; nucleotides outside the gene matches: 5. The CDR3 reads CASSLFPGQGDGYTF. CDR3 DNA sequence: TGTGCCAGCAGCTTATTTCCGGGACAGGGGGATGGCTACACCTTC.

The chain recombines TRBV4-1 with TRBJ1-1, with D perhaps matching TRBD1 (6 bases). CDR3 length: 15 residues. V was trimmed by 0 bases and J by 5 bases, leaving 13 bases between them. Germline V lookup: CDR1 MGHRA, CDR2 YSYEKL. The CDR3 region is CASSQDRTARTEAFF. CDR3 coding DNA: TGCGCCAGCAGCCAAGATCGGACAGCGAGGACTGAAGCTTTCTTT.

V is TRBV5-4 and J is TRBJ2-7, with D perhaps matching TRBD2 (5 bases). Germline loops: CDR1 SGHNT, CDR2 YYREEE (reference sequence). V was clipped by 2 bases and J by 5 bases, with 8 bases between them. The CDR3 contains 12 residues. CDR3 in amino acids: CASSFGENEQYF. The CDR3 DNA reads as TGTGCCAGCAGCTTTGGGGAGAACGAGCAGTACTTC.

The chain joins TRBV6-6 to TRBJ2-1; 14 nucleotides match TRBD2. After removal of 2 bases from V and 10 bases from J, the junction contained 7 bases not matched to a gene. The CDR3 covers 16 residues. Germline CDR1 is MNHNY and CDR2 is SVGAGI (reference sequence). CDR3 amino acids: CASSYRTSGGFGEQFF. CDR3 coding DNA: TGTGCCAGCAGTTACAGGACTAGCGGGGGGTTTGGCGAGCAGTTCTTC.

The gene calls are TRBV15 and TRBJ1-1, with a weak D call TRBD1 (5 bases). The CDR3 is made up of 15 amino acids. CDR1 and CDR2 from the germline V gene are LNHNV and YYDKDF (reference sequence). Trimming pared 0 bases from V and 4 bases from J, leaving 12 bases between. CDR3 coding DNA: TGTGCCACCAGCAGAGAGGCAGGAAGGGGCACTGAAGCTTTCTTT. Residues: CATSREAGRGTEAFF. Variable domain in full (rest from reference TRBV15 and TRBJ1-1): DAMVIQNPRYQVTQFGKPVTLSCSQTLNHNVMYWYQQKSSQAPKLLFHYYDKDFNNEADTPDNFQSRRPNTSFCFLDIRSPGLGDTAMYLCATSREAGRGTEAFFGQGTRLTVV.

This sequence joins TRBV7-2 and TRBJ1-4, with D unclear. The CDR3 has 14 amino acids. Germline-derived CDR1 and CDR2 are SGHTA and FQGNSA. The V gene lost 4 bases and the J gene lost 4 bases, with 10 bases spanning the gap. CDR3 amino acids: CASSSQQLNEKLFF. CDR3 DNA: TGTGCCAGCAGCTCACAGCAACTTAATGAAAAACTGTTTTTT.

The V call is TRBV5-1, the J call TRBJ2-1, with 9 bases that match TRBD2. The CDR3 has 16 amino acids. Germline lookup yields CDR1 SGHRS and CDR2 YFSETQ. V shed 6 bases and J 0 bases; nucleotides not matched to a gene: 7. The CDR3 DNA reads as TGCGCCAGCACCCTAGCTAGCGGGGCCTCCTACAATGAGCAGTTCTTC. Its protein is CASTLASGASYNEQFF.

The sample holds one count of this clone. This chain links TRBV7-9 with TRBJ1-5; maybe TRBD1 (6 bases). V lost 3 bases and J lost 4, with 13 bases in between. This CDR3 comprises 15 residues. CDR1 SEHNR and CDR2 FQNEAQ come from the germline V gene (reference sequence). Here the CDR3 DNA reads TGTGCCAGCAGCTTGGGTACGAGGGGGAATCAGCCCCAGCATTTT. Translated, it gives CASSLGTRGNQPQHF.

The V call is TRBV11-3, the J call TRBJ1-2, with TRBD1 identical over 9 bases. There are 14 residues in the CDR3. Trimming at V came to 2 bases and at J to 8 bases, leaving 6 bases not matched to a gene. CDR1 is SGHNT and CDR2 is YENEEA in the germline V gene. The CDR3 nucleotides read TGTGCCAGCAGCTTACAAGGACAGGGGTCCGGCTACACCTTC. Translated: CASSLQGQGSGYTF. The whole variable domain, filled in from reference TRBV11-3 and TRBJ1-2, reads EAGVVQSPRYKIIEKKQPVAFWCNPISGHNTLYWYLQNLGQGPELLIRYENEEAVDDSQLPKDRFSAERLKGVDSTLKIQPAELGDSAVYLCASSLQGQGSGYTFGSGTRLTVV.

This clone showed up just once. CDR3 bases: TGTGCTAGTGCTCGGGACAGCCAGAACACTGAAGCTTTCTTT. Amino acids: CASARDSQNTEAFF. V and J are TRBV12-5 and TRBJ1-1; 7 positions match TRBD1. The CDR3 loop spans 14 amino acids. The V and J ends lost 7 bases and 1 base, in that order; junction bases with no gene match: 6. CDR1 LGHNT and CDR2 FRNRAP come from the germline V gene.